The following is a T cell receptor (beta chain) sequence with its context. This specimen belongs to a study of control samples from healthy donors and cancer patients. The CDR3 is 13 amino acids. V was shortened by 0 bases and J by 2 bases, with 5 bases between the two germline ends. Germline lookup yields CDR1 SGHRS and CDR2 YFSETQ. Some clones are missing from TCRdb's copy, which holds only in-frame ones; the method was immunoSEQ multiplex PCR. The table shows about 38,000 clones, with around four fifths occurring only once. This chain links TRBV5-1 with TRBJ2-5; unclear D gene. The clonotype was recovered from a woman in her fifties or sixties with lung cancer. Sequenced sample: PBMCs. CDR3 sequence reads: CASSLVLQETQYF. The CDR3 DNA reads as TGCGCCAGCAGCTTGGTATTACAAGAGACCCAGTACTTC.